These T cell receptor beta chains were read from a single sample in a study of low-dose radiotherapy and immunotherapy resistance in tumors. TCRdb re-called the reads with MiXCR, one entry per CDR3 protein. The profile shows some 100,000 distinct CDR3 sequences, 20% to 25% of them singletons. Material: PBMCs, obtained after low-dose radiotherapy plus immunotherapy. The receptors derive from a male donor with prostate cancer. CDR3s include the opening cysteine and the closing phenylalanine or tryptophan.

J gene | V gene | CDR3 protein
TRBJ2-5 | TRBV10-1 | CASSESGLGRGGQETQYF
TRBJ2-5 | TRBV29-1 | CSVPGGETQYF
TRBJ1-1 | TRBV27 | CASSPLIGRSNTEAFF
TRBJ2-7 | TRBV13 | CASGRRGSVYEQYF
TRBJ2-5 | TRBV15 | CATSRDRWAQYF
TRBJ2-1 | TRBV19 | CASSININEQFF
TRBJ2-7 | TRBV5-1 | CASSLAGTAVYEQYF
TRBJ2-1 | TRBV20-1 | CSARDREGRSYNEQFF
TRBJ2-6 | TRBV3-1 | CASSQDTGWAVSGANVLTF
TRBJ2-1 | TRBV29-1 | CSVEGGGTGSNEQFF
TRBJ2-1 | TRBV28 | CASQSPGLANEQFF
TRBJ2-7 | TRBV7-9 | CASSIATGYEQYF
TRBJ2-7 | TRBV5-1 | CASNRDPSSYVQYF
TRBJ1-3 | TRBV10-3 | CAISEFRTGGNTIYF
TRBJ2-1 | TRBV18 | CASSPGFESYNEQFF
TRBJ2-2 | TRBV5-1 | CASSVESRAANTGELFFFFF
TRBJ2-2 | TRBV3-1 | CASSPSLGLAETGELFF
TRBJ1-1 | TRBV7-2 | CASNIRDSVGNTEAFF
TRBJ1-5 | TRBV18 | CASSRDSTNQPQHF
TRBJ2-1 | TRBV3-1 | CASSQNRETHNEQFF
TRBJ2-2 | TRBV20-1 | CSARVTPGELFF
TRBJ2-5 | TRBV6-5 | CASNPLTSGGAETQYF
TRBJ1-2 | TRBV20-1 | CSATSWTGDGYTF
TRBJ1-2 | TRBV27 | CASSFGTSYGYTF
TRBJ1-4 | TRBV3-1 | CASSQGSTGLFF
TRBJ1-2 | TRBV28 | CASSFQRGLNYGYTF
TRBJ1-5 | TRBV4-3 | CASSQDDREGQPQHF
TRBJ2-2 | TRBV11-2 | CASSFGRDTGELFF
TRBJ1-1 | TRBV10-3 | CAISESEGIITEAFF
TRBJ1-4 | TRBV29-1 | CSVATGTNEKLFF
TRBJ2-2 | TRBV11-2 | CASTTSWTFTGELFF
TRBJ1-1 | TRBV7-6 | CASSPLGQFTLMNTEAFF
TRBJ2-2 | TRBV5-1 | CASSPSPGELFF
TRBJ1-6 | TRBV2 | CAGGGPEDSPLHF
TRBJ2-3 | TRBV6-6 | CASSYDRDTDTQYF
TRBJ1-5 | TRBV29-1 | CSVEVGQPQHF
TRBJ2-5 | TRBV7-9 | CASSLGGYQETQYF
TRBJ2-3 | TRBV5-1 | CASSVDPADTQYF
TRBJ1-6 | TRBV3-1 | CASSPAYNSPLHF
TRBJ1-2 | TRBV6-2/TRBV6-3 | CASSYGSGLGGYTF
TRBJ1-2 | TRBV7-2 | CANSWTGGYTF
TRBJ2-4 | TRBV15 | CATSTPVRAKNIQYF